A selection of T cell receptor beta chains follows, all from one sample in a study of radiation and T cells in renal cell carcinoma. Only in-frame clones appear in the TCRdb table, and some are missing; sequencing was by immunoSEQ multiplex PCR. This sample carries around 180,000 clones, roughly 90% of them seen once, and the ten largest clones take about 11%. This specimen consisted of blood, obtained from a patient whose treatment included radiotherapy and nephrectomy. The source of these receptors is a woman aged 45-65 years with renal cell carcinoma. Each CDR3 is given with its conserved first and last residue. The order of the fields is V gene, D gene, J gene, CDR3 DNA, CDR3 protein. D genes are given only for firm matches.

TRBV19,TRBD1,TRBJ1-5,TGTGCCAGTAGGCTGCAGGGGGTAAGGAATCAGCCCCAGCATTTT,CASRLQGVRNQPQHF
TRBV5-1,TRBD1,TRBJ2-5,TGCGCCAGCAGCCTGGGACAGGGTGGTCAAGAGACCCAGTACTTC,CASSLGQGGQETQYF
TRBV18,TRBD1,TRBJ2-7,TGTGCCAGCTCACCGGGGACAGGGACATCCGAGCAGTACTTC,CASSPGTGTSEQYF
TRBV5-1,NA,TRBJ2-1,TGCGCCAGCAACTTGGAGGGGACAGCCCTTTCAAATGAGCAGTTCTTC,CASNLEGTALSNEQFF
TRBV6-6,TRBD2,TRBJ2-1,TGTGCCAGCAGGACCGGGACTAGCGGCTCTGAGCAGTTCTTC,CASRTGTSGSEQFF
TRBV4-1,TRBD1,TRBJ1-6,TGCGCCAGCAGCCCACGGACAGGGAATGTATACAGCTATAATTCACCCCTCCACTTT,CASSPRTGNVYSYNSPLHF
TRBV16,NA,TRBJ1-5,TGTGCCAGCAGCCATTATCCAGGTTACGTAAATAGCAATCAGCCCCAGCATTTT,CASSHYPGYVNSNQPQHF
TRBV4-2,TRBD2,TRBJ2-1,TGTGCCAGCAGCCAAGATCCAAGCGGGGGGGTCAATGAGCAGTTCTTC,CASSQDPSGGVNEQFF
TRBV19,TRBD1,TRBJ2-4,TGTGCCAGTAGTATCAGGGGACAGGGTGAGGAAAACATTCAGTACTTC,CASSIRGQGEENIQYF
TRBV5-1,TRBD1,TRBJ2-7,TGCGCCAGCAGCGTTGCCGAGACAGGGGCGGCTCGGGTTCGGTACTTC,CASSVAETGAARVRYF
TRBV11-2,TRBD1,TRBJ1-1,TGTGCCAGCAGCTTAGTTGGCAGGGGGTACACTGAAGCTTTCTTT,CASSLVGRGYTEAFF
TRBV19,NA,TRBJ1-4,TGTGCCAGTATAGGGACGCAAACTAATGAAAAACTGTTTTTT,CASIGTQTNEKLFF
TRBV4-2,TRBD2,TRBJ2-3,TGTGCCAGCAGCCCCCTCGCGGCGGGGGGCCCCGGGGATACGCAGTATTTT,CASSPLAAGGPGDTQYF
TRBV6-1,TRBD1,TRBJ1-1,TGTGCCAGCAGTTCCGGGACAGGGAACACTGAAGCTTTCTTT,CASSSGTGNTEAFF
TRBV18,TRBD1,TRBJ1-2,TGTGCCAGCTCACCGACCCGGGACAGGGGGCAAGGCTACACCTTC,CASSPTRDRGQGYTF